This TCR beta chain was identified in a study of T cells after yellow fever vaccination. One entry per CDR3 protein results from TCRdb running MiXCR on the 5' RACE reads. The table includes 200,000 to 300,000 distinct CDR3 sequences, roughly 6.2% detected once. This receptor was taken from a man aged 25 to 45 who received the YFV17D yellow fever vaccine. Source: CD4+ T cells sorted from PBMCs, taken on the day of the yellow fever booster vaccination.

This CDR3 is CASSEGQGRVEQYF. CDR3 DNA sequence: TGTGCCAGCAGTGAAGGGCAGGGGAGGGTCGAGCAGTACTTC. The chain joins TRBV25-1 to TRBJ2-7; weak D call: TRBD2 (7 bases). The V end was cut by 2 bases, the J end by 6 bases, with 14 bases between. Germline CDR1 MGHDK, CDR2 SYGVNS. The CDR3 is 14 residues long.